The 8 T cell receptor beta chains below were found in one sample sequenced in a study of CD8+ T cells in alopecia areata. Reverse transcribed after extraction, RNA yielded cDNA as the sequencing template. The method was immunoSEQ multiplex PCR; TCRdb's version includes in-frame clones alone and lacks a portion of them. The sample holds 150,000 to 200,000 clones, just under 65% seen once. Treatment specified: oral pan-JAK inhibitor, 5-10 mg twice daily. The input for sequencing was CD4+ T cells sorted from blood, taken between weeks 47 and 50, from a patient treated with tofacitinib. Receptor source: a human donor with alopecia areata.

The chain links TRBV4-3 to TRBJ2-2, with unresolved D. CDR3 size: 15 residues. V was clipped by 4 bases and J by 4 bases, with 13 bases between them. Germline V CDR1 and CDR2: LGHNA, YSLEER. In DNA form, the CDR3 reads TGCGCCAGCAGCCGAATCCCCCAATTCACCGGGGAGCTGTTTTTT. Amino acid sequence: CASSRIPQFTGELFF.

The genes are TRBV30 and TRBJ2-1; 11 nucleotides match TRBD2. From germline, CDR1 is GTSNPN and CDR2 SVGIG (reference sequence). The CDR3 totals 12 residues. Trimming at V came to 2 bases and at J to 15 bases, leaving 6 bases not matched to a gene. Here the CDR3 DNA reads TGTGCCTGGAGTCTAGCGGGGGGTCCCCGGTTCTTC. Its protein product is CAWSLAGGPRFF.

The table lists this clone with a count of one. The chain employs TRBV4-3 and TRBJ1-2; 7 positions match TRBD1. V dropped 1 base and J dropped 4; count of bases not matched to a gene: 6. The CDR3 contains 15 residues. Germline V lookup: CDR1 LGHNA, CDR2 YSLEER. This CDR3 is CASSQVRGPSYGYTF. The CDR3 bases are TGCGCCAGCAGCCAAGTAAGGGGGCCCAGCTATGGCTACACCTTC.

This chain uses TRBV6-5 with TRBJ2-7; 7 bases are shared with TRBD1. With 0 bases clipped from V and 2 bases from J, the junction kept 4 bases outside the gene matches. Germline V gene sequence: CDR1 MNHEY, CDR2 SVGAGI. The CDR3 contains 15 residues. CDR3 DNA sequence: TGTGCCAGCAGTTACTCGACAGGGATACCCTACGAGCAGTACTTC. Amino acids: CASSYSTGIPYEQYF.

This clone was observed a few times. This chain uses TRBV7-2 with TRBJ2-1; no firm D call. V lost 3 bases, J lost 5 bases, and 2 bases lay in between. This CDR3 spans 11 amino acids. Germline V gene lookup returns CDR1 SGHTA and CDR2 FQGNSA. CDR3 in DNA: TGTGCCAGCAGCTTCGACAATGAGCAGTTCTTC. This encodes CASSFDNEQFF.

The rearrangement joins TRBV6-1 to TRBJ1-2; D is perhaps TRBD1 (5 bases). There are 13 residues in the CDR3. V was trimmed by 8 bases and J by 2 bases, leaving 12 bases between them. The germline CDR1 and CDR2 sequences are MNHNS and SASEGT. CDR3 region: CASLPGTNYGYTF. The CDR3 DNA reads as TGTGCCAGCCTCCCAGGGACCAACTATGGCTACACCTTC.

This sequence joins TRBV7-2 and TRBJ2-3; 11 bases are a match to TRBD2. After removal of 1 base from V and 4 bases from J, the junction contained 4 bases not matched to a gene. Germline V CDR1 and CDR2: SGHTA, FQGNSA. The CDR3 totals 16 residues. CDR3 protein: CASSLVSGGVADTQYF. CDR3 nucleotide sequence: TGTGCCAGCAGCTTAGTTAGCGGGGGGGTCGCAGATACGCAGTATTTT. Supplemented by reference TRBV7-2 and TRBJ2-3, the full variable domain reads GAGVSQSPSNKVTEKGKDVELRCDPISGHTALYWYRQSLGQGLEFLIYFQGNSAPDKSGLPSDRFSAERTGGSVSTLTIQRTQQEDSAVYLCASSLVSGGVADTQYFGPGTRLTVL.

The chain is built from TRBV2 and TRBJ2-7; TRBD1 agrees at 8 bases. The germline gives CDR1 SNHLY, CDR2 FYNNEI. Losses at the gene ends were 7 bases for V and 0 bases for J; bases not matched to a gene: 8. The CDR3 contains 15 residues. The CDR3 DNA reads as TGTGCCAGCACTCAAAGACAGGGGCTCTCCTACGAGCAGTACTTC. Translated: CASTQRQGLSYEQYF. Supplemented by reference TRBV2 and TRBJ2-7, the full variable domain reads EPEVTQTPSHQVTQMGQEVILRCVPISNHLYFYWYRQILGQKVEFLVSFYNNEISEKSEIFDDQFSVERPDGSNFTLKIRSTKLEDSAMYFCASTQRQGLSYEQYFGPGTRLTVT.